The TCR beta chain described here comes from a study of T cell responses to AZD1222 COVID-19 vaccine. Study-wide results and caveats: After the peak T cell response, and only then, were repertoires sampled. Baseline testing showed seropositivity in only six AZD1222 recipients.

Sequencing was performed with immunoSEQ multiplex PCR; in TCRdb, only in-frame clones are kept and a portion is missing. The table records around 94,000 clones, 86% of them present only once. Germline V CDR1 and CDR2: SGHVS, FNYEAQ. The CDR3 runs to 16 residues. V trimming: 1 base; J trimming: 3 bases; junction bases outside the gene matches: 3. A remark on this clone: The antigen remains undetermined.

Here the sequenced sample was peripheral blood, taken on day 0 of AZD1222 vaccination. This receptor was obtained from an adult in good health. The chain carries TRBV7-6 and TRBJ2-3; 11 bases match TRBD1. As DNA, the CDR3 is TGTGCCAGCAGCTTAGTGGGGACAGGGGGTACAGATACGCAGTATTTT. It encodes CASSLVGTGGTDTQYF.